This T cell receptor (beta chain) is drawn from a study of blood T cell repertoires in COVID-19. Overall study: Some COVID-19 samples were acute and others convalescent; all came from the United States, Italy and Spain.

CDR3 length: 12 amino acids. Looked up from germline, CDR1 is MGHDK and CDR2 is SYGVNS. V trimming: 7 bases; J trimming: 2 bases; junction bases outside the gene matches: 2. Method: immunoSEQ multiplex PCR; TCRdb's copy keeps in-frame clones and lacks some. The sample comprises roughly 110,000 clones, roughly nine tenths of which are singletons, and 4.5% to 5% rests with the top ten. The chain links TRBV25-1 to TRBJ2-7; 7 bases line up with TRBD2. The receptor was derived from a man aged 35-49 years with active or convalescent COVID-19. Specimen: peripheral blood. CDR3 DNA sequence: TGTGCCAGCACGGGGGGTCCCTACGAGCAGTACTTC. It encodes CASTGGPYEQYF.